The 32 T cell receptor beta chains presented below share a single source sample, sequenced in a study of beta chain features in type 1 diabetes. Reverse transcription of all isolated RNA meant that expressed TCRB transcripts were sequenced. The assay was immunoSEQ multiplex PCR, and TCRdb's table has in-frame clones only and misses some. The table has about 250,000 clones, approximately 14% seen once. The specimen sequenced was naive CD4+ T cells from blood. These receptors originate from a woman aged 35 to 49 in good health.

V is TRBV21-1 and J is TRBJ2-7; no DNA check was done on the table's D call, TRBD2. TRBV21-1 is assigned pseudogene status. The CDR3 sequence is 15 residues long. CDR3 DNA sequence: TGTGCCAGCAGCAAAGGGGCGGGGGGGACTCTCGAGCAGTACTTC. Translated: CASSKGAGGTLEQYF.

The chain links TRBV23-1 to TRBJ2-5; D perhaps matches TRBD2 (6 bases). The J call may be mistaken, given a closer DNA end match to TRBJ2-7. TRBV23-1 is reported as an ORF; its role is uncertain. There are 18 residues in the CDR3. CDR3 in amino acids: CASSQSIEGDSCSYEQYF. The CDR3 coding sequence is TGCGCCAGCAGTCAATCGATCGAAGGGGACTCCTGCTCCTACGAGCAGTACTTC.

V is TRBV7-2 and J is TRBJ2-3; 7 nucleotides align to TRBD1. The junction had 12 bases not matched to a gene; V was cut back by 5 bases and J by 4 bases. This CDR3 comprises 16 residues. Germline lookup yields CDR1 SGHTA and CDR2 FQGNSA. The CDR3 here is CASSPLGTAASDTQYF. The CDR3 region has the DNA TGTGCCAGCAGCCCCCTCGGGACAGCAGCTTCAGATACGCAGTATTTT.

The table lists this clone with a few counts. The CDR3 spells CASSSGGPSDTQYF. In DNA form, the CDR3 reads TGTGCCAGCAGTTCAGGGGGCCCATCAGATACGCAGTATTTT. V and J are TRBV6-5 and TRBJ2-3; 8 bases are shared with TRBD1. The CDR3 has 14 residues. The germline CDR1 and CDR2 sequences are MNHEY and SVGAGI. V gave up 4 bases and J gave up 4 bases; unmatched junction bases: 4.

Worth noting for this clone: Other DNA variants within this sample encode the same CDR3. The V gene is TRBV5-1, the J gene TRBJ1-1, with TRBD1 matching over 7 bases. V was clipped by 4 bases and J by 1 base; unmatched bases: 4. The CDR3 is 14 residues long. Looked up from germline, CDR1 is SGHRS and CDR2 is YFSETQ. The DNA of the CDR3 is TGCGCCAGCAGCCTCGGGACAGCGAACACTGAAGCTTTCTTT. Its translation is CASSLGTANTEAFF.

This clone was seen a few times. The genes are TRBV5-1 and TRBJ2-1; D uncertain. Between the trimmed V and J ends, which lost 0 bases and 2 bases, there was a span of 9 bases. Germline V CDR1 and CDR2: SGHRS, YFSETQ. The CDR3 consists of 15 residues. Written as DNA, the CDR3 is TGCGCCAGCAGCTTGGAACTGCTACCCTACAATGAGCAGTTCTTC. This codes for CASSLELLPYNEQFF.

V and J are TRBV4-3 and TRBJ1-1; TRBD1 matches at 9 bases. This CDR3 has 14 amino acids. Per germline, CDR1 LGHNA and CDR2 YSLEER. V shed 4 bases and J 4 bases; nucleotides not matched to a gene: 4. DNA of the CDR3: TGCGCCAGCAGCCCTGGACAGGGGACCACTGAAGCTTTCTTT. It specifies CASSPGQGTTEAFF.

The chain links TRBV5-6 to TRBJ2-3; 11 nucleotides match TRBD2. The germline V gene encodes CDR1 SGHDT and CDR2 YYEEEE. Trimming cost V 6 bases and J 7 bases; bases outside gene matches: 7. The CDR3 runs to 14 residues. The CDR3 here is CASIGASGGHTQYF. In DNA, the CDR3 is TGTGCCAGCATTGGGGCTAGCGGGGGGCATACGCAGTATTTT.

V gene TRBV7-9 combines with J gene TRBJ2-7; TRBD1 might be the D (6 bases). Trimming pared 4 bases from V and 3 bases from J, leaving 13 bases between. CDR3 length equals 14 residues. Per germline, CDR1 SEHNR and CDR2 FQNEAQ (reference sequence). The CDR3, as DNA: TGTGCCAGCAGCTCCAGGGGTAGAGACTACGAGCAGTACTTC. Protein: CASSSRGRDYEQYF.

This clone turned up a few times. V and J are TRBV5-6 and TRBJ2-5; weak D call: TRBD1 (5 bases). This CDR3 contains 14 residues. Germline V lookup: CDR1 SGHDT, CDR2 YYEEEE. V was pared by 5 bases and J by 3 bases, with 14 bases between. DNA of the CDR3: TGTGCCAGCAGGGTAATAGACAGAGAAGAGACCCAGTACTTC. Translation gives CASRVIDREETQYF.

This clone was counted between two and nine times. V usage is TRBV27 and J usage is TRBJ2-1, with TRBD1 as a possible D gene (7 bases). The CDR3 spans 12 residues. Trimming shortened V by 5 bases and J by 8 bases, and 10 bases separated the two germline ends. Germline CDR1 is MNHEY and CDR2 is SMNVEV (reference sequence). The CDR3 DNA is TGTGCCAGCAGTCGCAGGGGGGATGAGCAGTTCTTC. Protein product: CASSRRGDEQFF.

The table lists this clone with a few counts. This rearrangement joins TRBV5-1 to TRBJ2-1, with 7 positions matching TRBD2. The CDR3 spans 15 residues. V gave up 0 bases and J gave up 9 bases; unmatched junction bases: 9. In germline, CDR1 is SGHRS, CDR2 YFSETQ. In DNA form, the CDR3 reads TGCGCCAGCAGCTTGGATCTGGCGGGGGACGGTGAGCAGTTCTTC. Translating gives CASSLDLAGDGEQFF.

This clone was seen a handful of times. This sequence joins TRBV11-3 and TRBJ1-1; TRBD1 might be the D (5 bases). Germline CDR1 reads SGHNT; CDR2 reads YENEEA. The CDR3 sequence is 13 residues long. The V and J ends lost 4 bases and 2 bases respectively, with 8 bases between them. The CDR3 here is CASSSRENTEAFF. CDR3 sequence (DNA): TGTGCCAGCAGCTCCAGGGAAAACACTGAAGCTTTCTTT.

This clone showed up just a few times. V usage is TRBV10-3 and J usage is TRBJ1-1; tentative D call: TRBD1 (6 bases). The germline V gene has CDR1 ENHRY and CDR2 SYGVKD. V lost 3 bases and J lost 5, with 13 bases in between. The CDR3 covers 14 residues. CDR3 protein: CAISDGQGWTEAFF. DNA of the CDR3: TGTGCCATCAGTGATGGTCAGGGGTGGACTGAAGCTTTCTTT.

There are a few counts of this clone. The chain has TRBV27 and TRBJ1-5; 9 bases fit TRBD1. Trimming took 5 bases from V and 4 from J; bases not matched to a gene: 6. The length of the CDR3 is 15 residues. Germline-derived CDR1 and CDR2 are MNHEY and SMNVEV (reference sequence). Here the CDR3 reads CASSRDRALNQPQHF. DNA of the CDR3: TGTGCCAGCAGTAGGGACAGGGCGTTGAATCAGCCCCAGCATTTT.

The chain recombines TRBV6-6 with TRBJ1-2; the D gene is possibly TRBD1 (6 bases). This CDR3 has 15 residues. The germline V gene has CDR1 MNHNY and CDR2 SVGAGI (reference sequence). Deletions cut 6 bases from V and 4 bases from J, with 18 bases between. The CDR3 DNA reads as TGTGCCAGCAGCACCTTATCGGGGGGCGGCTATGGCTACACCTTC. It is translated as CASSTLSGGGYGYTF.

The chain couples TRBV28 to TRBJ1-6, with TRBD1 matching 7 bases. The CDR3 is made up of 15 amino acids. Germline loops: CDR1 MDHEN, CDR2 SYDVKM. J was trimmed by 8 bases and V by 6 bases; bases with no gene match: 10. CDR3 DNA: TGTGCCAGCAGCTTGACAGGGTGGCTCGATTCACCCCTCCACTTT. It encodes CASSLTGWLDSPLHF.

The rearrangement links TRBV9 to TRBJ2-3; D ambiguous. The CDR3 is 11 residues long. Per germline, CDR1 SGDLS and CDR2 YYNGEE. Between the trimmed V and J ends, which lost 3 bases and 5 bases, there was a span of 4 bases. The CDR3 is CASSGLDTQYF. Here the CDR3 DNA reads TGTGCCAGCAGCGGACTAGATACGCAGTATTTT.

Here the CDR3 reads CAVQGEAYNEQFF. In DNA form, the CDR3 reads TGTGCCGTACAGGGGGAGGCCTACAATGAGCAGTTCTTC. This chain joins TRBV6-1 and TRBJ2-1; 8 nucleotides align to TRBD1. V lost 11 bases to trimming and J lost 2 bases; unmatched junction nucleotides: 5. This CDR3 comprises 13 residues. CDR1 and CDR2 (germline): MNHNS, SASEGT.

This clone turned up a few times. The same CDR3 arises from other DNA sequences in this sample as well. This sequence joins TRBV5-1 and TRBJ1-5; unclear D gene. CDR1 and CDR2 from the germline V gene are SGHRS and YFSETQ. This CDR3 spans 13 amino acids. Deletions cut 2 bases from V and 5 bases from J, with 8 bases between. The DNA of the CDR3 is TGCGCCAGCAGCTTTGAGGGCGATCAGCCCCAGCATTTT. Its translation: CASSFEGDQPQHF.

The sample holds a few counts of this clone. The rearrangement joins TRBV11-2 to TRBJ2-5; no clear D gene. The germline V and J ends were trimmed by 6 bases and 1 base, with 18 bases remaining between them. In germline, CDR1 is SGHAT, CDR2 FQNNGV. The CDR3 covers 16 residues. CDR3 nucleotide sequence: TGTGCCAGCAGTTCTCCCCCCGCCAGGATCCAAGAGACCCAGTACTTC. Amino acid sequence: CASSSPPARIQETQYF.

This clone was picked up a small number of times. The J gene is TRBJ2-1, the V gene TRBV6-5, with TRBD1 identical over 7 bases. V lost 0 bases, J lost 8 bases, and 10 bases stayed unmatched. From germline, CDR1 is MNHEY and CDR2 SVGAGI. The CDR3 loop spans 16 amino acids. The CDR3 nucleotides read TGTGCCAGCAGTTACTCGGGCAGGGGGTTCGGCGATGAGCAGTTCTTC. It yields the protein CASSYSGRGFGDEQFF.

This clone has more than one count but fewer than ten. The chain joins TRBV6-5 to TRBJ1-6, with D perhaps TRBD1 (5 bases). Germline CDR1 is MNHEY and CDR2 is SVGAGI. V shed 0 bases and J shed 8 bases, with 11 bases lying between them. This CDR3 contains 15 residues. The CDR3 loop is CASSYSTVRDSPLHF. In nucleotides, the CDR3 is TGTGCCAGCAGTTACTCGACCGTCAGGGATTCACCCCTCCACTTT.

The chain couples TRBV25-1 to TRBJ2-7; 9 positions agree with TRBD1. V lost 5 bases and J lost 0; bases outside the gene matches: 2. This CDR3 comprises 14 residues. Germline CDR1 is MGHDK and CDR2 is SYGVNS. CDR3 protein: CASSKGQGSYEQYF. CDR3 bases: TGTGCCAGCAGTAAGGGACAGGGCTCCTACGAGCAGTACTTC.

J is TRBJ1-5 and V is TRBV7-2; D possibly corresponds to TRBD1 (5 bases). The germline gives CDR1 SGHTA, CDR2 FQGNSA. The length of the CDR3 is 15 residues. V was clipped by 3 bases and J by 6 bases, with 15 bases between them. The DNA for the CDR3 is TGTGCCAGCAGCTTTCAGGGTCGTGGGTCTCAGCCCCAGCATTTT. It is translated as CASSFQGRGSQPQHF. The full variable domain, rest sourced from reference TRBV7-2 and TRBJ1-5, is GAGVSQSPSNKVTEKGKDVELRCDPISGHTALYWYRQSLGQGLEFLIYFQGNSAPDKSGLPSDRFSAERTGGSVSTLTIQRTQQEDSAVYLCASSFQGRGSQPQHFGDGTRLSIL.

This clone was found a few times. This chain uses TRBV9 with TRBJ1-1; the D is unclear. This CDR3 is built from 9 residues. Trimming shortened V by 5 bases and J by 8 bases, and 4 bases separated the two germline ends. In germline, CDR1 is SGDLS, CDR2 YYNGEE. CDR3 loop: CASRREAFF. CDR3 DNA sequence: TGTGCCAGCAGGAGGGAAGCTTTCTTT.

The chain employs TRBV6-5 and TRBJ2-2, with D perhaps TRBD1 (5 bases). Trimming took 2 bases from V and 5 from J, leaving 12 bases between them. The length of the CDR3 is 15 residues. Per the germline V gene, CDR1 is MNHEY and CDR2 is SVGAGI. CDR3 in DNA: TGTGCCAGCAGTTACAGGGGTCCTTGGACCGGGGAGCTGTTTTTT. Amino acid sequence: CASSYRGPWTGELFF.

The chain employs TRBV7-9 and TRBJ2-3; 10 nucleotides align to TRBD2. Per germline, CDR1 SEHNR and CDR2 FQNEAQ (reference sequence). The CDR3 is 16 amino acids. After removal of 3 bases from V and 2 bases from J, the junction contained 5 bases not matched to a gene. CDR3 coding DNA: TGTGCCAGCAGCTTCGGACTAGCGGTGATCACAGATACGCAGTATTTT. This translates into CASSFGLAVITDTQYF. Filled out from reference TRBV7-9 and TRBJ2-3, the complete variable domain reads DTGVSQNPRHKITKRGQNVTFRCDPISEHNRLYWYRQTLGQGPEFLTYFQNEAQLEKSRLLSDRFSAERPKGSFSTLEIQRTEQGDSAMYLCASSFGLAVITDTQYFGPGTRLTVL.

The chain recombines TRBV19 with TRBJ1-5; 8 bases match TRBD1. Losses at the gene ends were 5 bases for V and 2 bases for J; bases not matched to a gene: 11. The CDR3 length is 17 residues. The germline CDR1 and CDR2 sequences are LNHDA and SQIVND (reference sequence). CDR3 nucleotides: TGTGCCAGTAGTGTTGTACAGGGGGGGTTCGGCAATCAGCCCCAGCATTTT. This translates into CASSVVQGGFGNQPQHF.

The chain uses TRBV5-1 and TRBJ2-1; 11 nucleotides align to TRBD2. Germline-derived CDR1 and CDR2 are SGHRS and YFSETQ. This CDR3 is 15 amino acids long. V gave up 3 bases and J gave up 6 bases; unmatched junction bases: 5. CDR3 in amino acids: CASSSGLAGVNEQFF. CDR3 in DNA: TGCGCCAGCAGCTCCGGACTAGCGGGTGTCAATGAGCAGTTCTTC.

The chain employs TRBV5-1 and TRBJ1-2; D perhaps matches TRBD1 (5 bases). Trimming took off 2 bases at V and 7 bases at J, with 18 bases between the two ends. The CDR3 consists of 15 residues. The germline gives CDR1 SGHRS, CDR2 YFSETQ. The chain's CDR3 is CASSLTPDGGTGYTF. Written as DNA, the CDR3 is TGCGCCAGCAGCTTAACACCGGACGGGGGAACTGGCTACACCTTC.

The chain employs TRBV5-1 and TRBJ2-1; D may be TRBD1 (6 bases). This CDR3 has 14 amino acids. V lost 4 bases to trimming and J lost 7 bases, with 15 bases between them. Germline CDR1 and CDR2: SGHRS and YFSETQ. CDR3 region: CASSPGVARNEQFF. The DNA of the CDR3 is TGCGCCAGCAGCCCAGGGGTAGCGAGGAATGAGCAGTTCTTC.